This note documents a single T cell receptor beta chain sequence. Trimming took 8 bases from V and 2 from J, leaving 18 bases between them. Per the germline V gene, CDR1 is MDHEN and CDR2 is SYDVKM. The CDR3 totals 15 residues. The sample comes from a study of blood T cell repertoires in COVID-19. The wider study: Samples came from the United States, Italy and Spain, spanning acute and convalescent COVID-19. Sources were T cells, B-cell-depleted T cells, or PBMCs; the material itself was cDNA or gDNA.

Original methodology: Reference gene primer amplification yielded estimated nucleated cell counts. Clones were read by immunoSEQ multiplex PCR, and TCRdb kept only the in-frame ones, dropping some. D and trimming were read from the DNA, whereas the V and J calls and clone size are those reported in that table. The sample lists about 260,000 clones, more than 85% seen once, with 3.6% in the top ten. The sample was peripheral blood. The TCR was taken from a man between 18 and 35 years old with active or convalescent COVID-19. The rearrangement uses TRBV28 and TRBJ1-1, with D possibly TRBD1 on 6 matching bases. The CDR3 here is CASREAGEGNTEAFF. Written as DNA, the CDR3 is TGTGCCAGCCGCGAGGCAGGGGAGGGTAACACTGAAGCTTTCTTT. The whole variable domain, remainder taken from reference TRBV28 and TRBJ1-1, is DVKVTQSSRYLVKRTGEKVFLECVQDMDHENMFWYRQDPGLGLRLIYFSYDVKMKEKGDIPEGYSVSREKKERFSLILESASTNQTSMYLCASREAGEGNTEAFFGQGTRLTVV.